The 3 T cell receptor beta chains given below trace back to one sample, sequenced in a study of CD8+ T cells in alopecia areata. RNA extraction was followed by reverse transcription into cDNA, which acted as the sequencing template. Measured with immunoSEQ multiplex PCR; TCRdb has only the in-frame clones, and not every one. Of about 190,000 clones listed, roughly three fifths are singletons. The treatment is: oral pan-JAK inhibitor, 5-10 mg twice daily. This specimen consisted of CD4+ T cells sorted from blood, obtained at week 4, from a patient treated with tofacitinib. These receptors all stem from a human donor with alopecia areata.

The chain carries TRBV5-1 and TRBJ1-1; 8 positions agree with TRBD1. The CDR3 extends over 15 amino acids. Per the germline V gene, CDR1 is SGHRS and CDR2 is YFSETQ. With 4 bases clipped from V and 4 bases from J, the junction kept 9 bases outside the gene matches. The CDR3 sequence: CASSPFDRGGTEAFF. CDR3 coding DNA: TGCGCCAGCAGCCCTTTCGACAGGGGTGGCACTGAAGCTTTCTTT.

The chain couples TRBV5-6 to TRBJ2-7; 9 bases map to TRBD1. Germline V gene lookup returns CDR1 SGHDT and CDR2 YYEEEE. V shed 4 bases, J shed 0 bases, and the junction held 8 bases outside the gene matches. CDR3 size: 16 residues. The CDR3 bases are TGTGCCAGCAGCGACACAGGGGGCCTTGGCTCCTACGAGCAGTACTTC. Protein product: CASSDTGGLGSYEQYF.

The chain has TRBV6-6 and TRBJ2-7, with 7 bases fitting TRBD1. Germline values: CDR1 MNHNY, CDR2 SVGAGI (reference sequence). The J segment lost 3 bases and the V segment lost 7 bases, leaving 3 bases of the junction unmatched. The CDR3 length is 12 residues. Here the CDR3 DNA reads TGTGCCAGCACGGACAGGCTCTACGAGCAGTACTTC. The encoded protein is CASTDRLYEQYF.